The clone carrying this T cell receptor beta chain was found many times. This entry is derived from a study of early T cells in non-severe SARS-CoV-2 infection. TCRdb processed the 5' RACE reads anew with MiXCR; each CDR3 protein has one entry. The sample consists of under 30,000 distinct CDR3 sequences, 5% of them appearing once. This CDR3 spans 13 amino acids. CDR1 and CDR2 from the germline V gene are ENHRY and SYGVKD. V was clipped by 6 bases and J by 1 base, with 9 bases between them. Sequencing input: whole blood. V gene TRBV10-3 combines with J gene TRBJ1-1; D call uncertain. The source is an adult who was a healthcare worker with PCR-confirmed SARS-CoV-2 infection or an uninfected control (not recorded which). The CDR3 DNA sequence: TGTGCCATCAGGGGCAGGCAGAACACTGAAGCTTTCTTT. Protein: CAIRGRQNTEAFF.